This TCR beta chain was obtained from a study of T cells expressing NK-cell markers. Study-wide background: Seropositivity for HCMV was found in seven of the eight sequenced donors, with one seronegative. The study, taken as a whole, reports: It remained uncertain whether the expanded NKG2C+ T cell clones were specific for HCMV antigens. Leadership of the CD3+CD56-NKG2C+ fraction also belonged to these clonotypes in four donors.

With regard to this clonotype: Antigen unknown.

CDR1 and CDR2 from the germline V gene are SGHKS and YYEKEE (reference sequence). The CDR3 runs 15 residues. A 5'RACE template switching approach incorporating UMIs was used to make TCR beta cDNA. No DNA is given; TCRdb re-called the 5' RACE reads and lists each CDR3 protein once. This sample's table has 250,000 to 300,000 distinct CDR3 sequences. The V call is TRBV5-5, the J call TRBJ2-3; TCRdb returns TRBD1, unconfirmable since there is no DNA. The clonotype comes from a man aged 18 to 29 in good health. Sequencing input: blood T cells: a sorted CD56 or NKG2C T cell subset, CD4+ or CD8+ T cells, or bulk PBMC T cells (not recorded which). The CDR3 loop reads CASLRQGESADTQYF.